This T cell receptor (beta chain) was recorded in a study of blood T cell repertoires in COVID-19. About the study: The United States, Italy and Spain were the sources of the acute and convalescent COVID-19 samples. PBMCs, B-cell-depleted T cells, or T cells were the source of the cDNA or gDNA that made up the material.

The V gene's germline CDR1 is LGHDT and CDR2 YNNKEL (reference sequence). The CDR3 sequence is 15 residues long. V was shortened by 2 bases and J by 4 bases, with 11 bases between the two germline ends. Original analysis: Amplification of reference gene primers was used by the study to estimate nucleated cell counts. TCRdb's copy holds only in-frame clones and misses some; the assay was immunoSEQ multiplex PCR. V and J calls and clone size are as listed in that table; D and trimming were resolved from the DNA. The sample consists of roughly 37,000 clones, about 74% of them appearing once. This clone was counted a few times.

This clonotype was obtained from a man in his sixties with active COVID-19. The rearrangement links TRBV3-1 (or the pseudogene TRBV3-2) to TRBJ1-4; D uncertain. The sample taken for sequencing was peripheral blood. CDR3 nucleotides: TGTGCCAGCAGCCAAAGAACTTATGGTAATGAAAAACTGTTTTTT. The encoded protein is CASSQRTYGNEKLFF.